This entry lists 5 T cell receptor beta chains sequenced from one sample in a study of blood T cell repertoires in COVID-19. The table came from immunoSEQ multiplex PCR; TCRdb's copy has only in-frame clones and leaves some out. The data hold approximately 170,000 clones, with approximately 85% observed a single time. Specimen: peripheral blood. The receptors stem from a man aged 80 or over with COVID-19, enrolled during active disease.

A single count supports this clone. The rearrangement uses TRBV19 and TRBJ1-2; weak D call: TRBD1 (5 bases). CDR1 and CDR2 from the germline V gene are LNHDA and SQIVND (reference sequence). There are 11 residues in the CDR3. Trimming shortened V by 3 bases and J by 11 bases, and 10 bases separated the two germline ends. For the CDR3, the DNA is TGTGCCAGTAGTATGGGGCTGGAGTACACCTTC. Its translation is CASSMGLEYTF.

The chain combines TRBV4-2 with TRBJ2-5; D perhaps matches TRBD2 (6 bases). Germline values: CDR1 LGHNA, CDR2 YNFKEQ. The CDR3 consists of 13 residues. Between the trimmed V and J ends, which lost 4 bases and 4 bases, there was a span of 10 bases. CDR3 region: CASSPMGGETQYF. DNA for the CDR3: TGTGCCAGCAGCCCTATGGGGGGAGAGACCCAGTACTTC.

The chain is built from TRBV6-1 and TRBJ1-2; D ambiguous. Trimming removed 0 bases at V and 3 bases at J, with 17 bases between. Germline V CDR1 and CDR2: MNHNS, SASEGT. The CDR3 sequence is 17 residues long. The CDR3 region has the DNA TGTGCCAGCAGTGAAGCTTGGGCAGCCCCGAAGGACTATGGCTACACCTTC. It is translated as CASSEAWAAPKDYGYTF.

V usage is TRBV7-9 and J usage is TRBJ1-6; no clear D gene. The germline CDR1 and CDR2 sequences are SEHNR and FQNEAQ (reference sequence). V lost 4 bases and J 7 bases, leaving 8 bases between the germline ends. The CDR3 sequence is 13 residues long. CDR3 coding DNA: TGTGCCAGCAGCTCCGTCCGGAATTCACCCCTCCACTTT. This translates into CASSSVRNSPLHF.

The chain employs TRBV7-7 and TRBJ2-7; perhaps D is TRBD1 or TRBD2 (7 bases each). V lost 5 bases to trimming and J lost 6 bases, with 14 bases between them. Germline lookup yields CDR1 SSHAT and CDR2 FNYEAQ (reference sequence). This CDR3 is built from 13 residues. The CDR3 here is CASSVDREGEQYF. CDR3 nucleotide sequence: TGTGCCAGCAGCGTAGACAGGGAGGGCGAGCAGTACTTC. Full variable domain (remainder filled in from reference TRBV7-7 and TRBJ2-7): GAGVSQSPRYKVTKRGQDVTLRCDPISSHATLYWYQQALGQGPEFLTYFNYEAQPDKSGLPSDRFSAERPEGSISTLTIQRTEQRDSAMYRCASSVDREGEQYFGPGTRLTVT.